This T cell receptor beta chain was captured in a study of neurological immune-mediated disorders. This clonotype was picked up many times. A single record per CDR3 protein comes from TCRdb applying MiXCR to the 5' RACE reads. The table has 65,000 to 90,000 distinct CDR3 sequences, 4.5% to 6.5% seen once. The germline V and J ends were trimmed by 0 bases and 8 bases, with 14 bases remaining between them. The CDR3 length is 14 residues. Germline V gene lookup returns CDR1 SGHKS and CDR2 YYEKEE (reference sequence). The sequenced sample consisted of PBMCs. The rearrangement joins TRBV5-5 to TRBJ1-1; D call uncertain. The receptor was derived from a woman aged 25 to 39 with multiple sclerosis. This CDR3 is CASSLVESLREAFF. CDR3 coding DNA: TGTGCCAGCAGCTTGGTAGAGTCTCTGCGCGAAGCTTTCTTT.